Listed below are T cell receptor beta chains from one sample, sequenced in a study of human T cells and chemical hapten exposure. TCRdb re-derived calls from the RACE reads in MiXCR, one entry per CDR3 protein. This table has about 120,000 distinct CDR3 sequences, approximately 15% appearing once. The specimen comprised whole blood, sampled in connection with sensitization to the hapten diphenylcyclopropenone (DPC). These receptor sequences come from a man aged 18 to 30 with alopecia areata. Some clones in this sample may be carry-over from other donors' samples. Each CDR3 is given with its conserved first and last residue. D genes are given only for firm matches. The size entry is marked missing in some rows and otherwise reads once, few, many or a size class.

>TRBJ1-1|.|TRBV20-1|.
CSARGLKNTEAFF
TGCAGTGCTAGAGGGCTGAAGAACACTGAAGCTTTCTTT
>TRBJ2-3|.|TRBV29-1|TRBD1
CSVQGADRTDTQYF
TGCAGCGTACAGGGGGCCGATCGGACAGATACGCAGTATTTT
>TRBJ1-3|.|TRBV7-2|.
CASSLAPRDGNTIYF
TGTGCCAGCAGCTTGGCCCCGCGGGATGGAAACACCATATATTTT
>TRBJ1-1|.|TRBV21-1|.
CASRETGTANTEAFF
TGTGCCAGCAGGGAAACCGGGACAGCGAACACTGAAGCTTTCTTT
>TRBJ1-2|.|TRBV29-1|.
CSVELATSNYGYTF
TGCAGCGTTGAATTGGCCACTTCTAACTATGGCTACACCTTC
>TRBJ2-3|few|TRBV6-2/TRBV6-3|.
CASSSWTVSTDTQYF
TGTGCCAGCAGTTCCTGGACAGTTAGCACAGATACGCAGTATTTT
>TRBJ1-5|.|TRBV19|.
CASSIASGTFSNQPQHF
TGTGCCAGTAGTATAGCTTCCGGGACATTTAGCAATCAGCCCCAGCATTTT
>TRBJ1-1|few|TRBV6-5|.
CASRSGTRGLNTEAFF
TGTGCCAGCAGGTCCGGGACGCGGGGTCTGAACACTGAAGCTTTCTTT
>TRBJ2-5|few|TRBV20-1|.
CSARGPGGETQYF
TGCAGTGCTCGGGGCCCCGGCGGCGAGACCCAGTACTTC
>TRBJ2-7|.|TRBV12-3/TRBV12-4|TRBD1
CASSLTMTGGDEQYF
TGTGCCAGCAGTTTAACCATGACAGGGGGCGACGAGCAGTACTTC
>TRBJ1-4|.|TRBV6-5|TRBD1
CASGTTGAPNEKLFF
TGTGCCAGCGGGACTACAGGGGCACCTAATGAAAAACTGTTTTTT
>TRBJ2-3|.|TRBV2|.
CAGFTRGEWADTQYF
TGTGCCGGCTTTACACGGGGTGAATGGGCAGATACGCAGTATTTT
>TRBJ2-1|few|TRBV20-1|TRBD2
CSAPGLAYNEQFF
TGCAGTGCCCCGGGACTAGCATACAATGAGCAGTTCTTC
>TRBJ2-1|few|TRBV9|.
CASSFSDNEQFF
TGTGCCAGCAGCTTCTCCGACAATGAGCAGTTCTTC
>TRBJ2-5|.|TRBV18|TRBD1
CTSSGQGAETQYF
TGTACCAGCTCCGGACAGGGAGCAGAGACCCAGTACTTC
>TRBJ1-5|.|TRBV20-1|TRBD1
CSAGRDRILLDQPQHF
TGCAGTGCTGGAAGGGACAGGATCCTTTTGGATCAGCCCCAGCATTTT
>TRBJ1-3|few|TRBV20-1|.
CSARDLGNSGNTIYF
TGCAGTGCTAGAGATCTAGGCAACTCTGGAAACACCATATATTTT
>TRBJ1-5|.|TRBV11-2|.
CASSFALLGPQHF
TGTGCCAGCAGCTTTGCTCTCCTAGGGCCCCAGCATTTT
>TRBJ1-1|few|TRBV9|.
CASSVLPTNTEAFF
TGTGCCAGCAGCGTACTCCCGACGAACACTGAAGCTTTCTTT
>TRBJ2-1|.|TRBV18|.
CASSPPDRVWGNEQFF
TGTGCCAGCTCACCACCTGACCGGGTCTGGGGCAATGAGCAGTTCTTC
>TRBJ1-5|many|TRBV24-1|TRBD1
CATSDLDRGRFDQPQHF
TGTGCCACCAGTGATCTGGACAGGGGACGATTCGATCAGCCCCAGCATTTT
>TRBJ1-2|.|TRBV4-3|TRBD1
CASSQVTGGHGYTF
TGCGCCAGCAGCCAAGTGACAGGGGGGCATGGCTACACCTTC
>TRBJ2-3|few|TRBV19|.
CASRKQGGVTDTQYF
TGTGCCAGTCGGAAACAGGGTGGGGTCACAGATACGCAGTATTTT
>TRBJ2-2|many|TRBV28|TRBD2
CASSLDSGGTGELFF
TGTGCCAGCAGTTTAGATAGCGGGGGCACCGGGGAGCTGTTTTTT
>TRBJ2-5|few|TRBV5-6|TRBD1
CASSFDRGLQETQYF
TGTGCCAGCAGCTTTGACAGGGGGCTTCAAGAGACCCAGTACTTC
>TRBJ2-3|.|TRBV29-1|.
CSARPGLRDTQYF
TGCAGCGCCCGACCTGGACTGAGAGATACGCAGTATTTT
>TRBJ1-2|few|TRBV20-1|.
CSAGTYGYTF
TGCAGTGCGGGTACCTATGGCTACACCTTC
>TRBJ2-1|few|TRBV6-5|.
CASSYKPNEQFF
TGTGCCAGCAGTTACAAGCCTAATGAGCAGTTCTTC
>TRBJ1-1|few|TRBV7-9|TRBD1
CASSLTGVGTEAFF
TGTGCCAGCAGCTTAACAGGGGTAGGAACTGAAGCTTTCTTT
>TRBJ2-5|few|TRBV27|.
CASSAAPRVSLRQETQYF
TGTGCCAGCAGTGCCGCGCCTCGGGTCTCATTGAGGCAAGAGACCCAGTACTTC
>TRBJ2-7|few|TRBV10-3|.
CAISGLEGGPSYEQYF
TGTGCCATCAGTGGTCTAGAGGGCGGCCCCTCCTACGAGCAGTACTTC
>TRBJ1-5|many|TRBV18|.
CASSPDRRNQPQHF
TGTGCCAGCTCACCGGACAGACGCAATCAGCCCCAGCATTTT
>TRBJ2-4|.|TRBV27|.
CASSSSGTAKNIQYF
TGTGCCTCATCCTCGTCCGGGACAGCCAAAAACATTCAGTACTTC
>TRBJ2-7|.|TRBV18|.
CASSPYGQNYEQYF
TGTGCCAGCTCACCATACGGACAGAACTACGAGCAGTACTTC
>TRBJ2-7|.|TRBV28|.
CASSADRYEQYF
TGTGCCAGCAGCGCTGACAGGTACGAGCAGTACTTC